The present T cell receptor (beta chain) was sequenced within a study of metastatic and nonmetastatic thyroid tumors. Background on the study: Across peripheral blood and tumor or nodule tissue samples taken from malignant and benign thyroid patients, the repertoires were compared with one another. General study findings and limits: Relative to benign nodules, malignant thyroid tumors were reportedly characterized by significantly elevated TCR beta diversity in blood and tumor.

This clone has at least ten counts. Antigen specificity is unknown. As processed by the authors: A classifier for distant metastasis in papillary thyroid cancer was constructed using CDR3 differences observed across clinicopathological groups. Through MiXCR, TCRdb re-clonotyped the PCR reads. Here the V and J calls rest on TCRdb's processing, not on the authors' analysis. The repertoire holds about 39,000 clones, with over 15% as singletons. No treatment had been given to any patient before thyroid surgery. Trimming removed 5 bases at V and 5 bases at J, with 16 bases between. Germline V gene lookup returns CDR1 SGHAT and CDR2 FQNNGV. The CDR3 loop spans 15 amino acids.

The specimen was tumor tissue. The receptor was isolated from a female donor with papillary thyroid cancer or a benign thyroid nodule (not recorded which). Some clones in this sample may be carry-over from other donors' samples. V is TRBV11-2 and J is TRBJ1-5; no firm D call. The CDR3 DNA is TGTGCCAGCAGCGAAGTTGAGGGAGCTGATCAGCCCCAGCATTTT. This translates into CASSEVEGADQPQHF.